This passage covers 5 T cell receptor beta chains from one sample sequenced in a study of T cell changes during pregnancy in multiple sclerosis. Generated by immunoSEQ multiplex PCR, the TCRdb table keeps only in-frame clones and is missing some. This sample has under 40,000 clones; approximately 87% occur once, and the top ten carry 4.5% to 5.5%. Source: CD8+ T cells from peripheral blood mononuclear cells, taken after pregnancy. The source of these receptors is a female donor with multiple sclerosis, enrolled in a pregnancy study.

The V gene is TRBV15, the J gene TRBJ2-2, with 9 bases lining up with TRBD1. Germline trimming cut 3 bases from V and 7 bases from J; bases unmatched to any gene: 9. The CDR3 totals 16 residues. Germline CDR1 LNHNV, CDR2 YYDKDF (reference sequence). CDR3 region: CATSRIRDRVGGELFF. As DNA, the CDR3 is TGTGCCACCAGCAGGATCCGGGACAGGGTCGGCGGGGAGCTGTTTTTT.

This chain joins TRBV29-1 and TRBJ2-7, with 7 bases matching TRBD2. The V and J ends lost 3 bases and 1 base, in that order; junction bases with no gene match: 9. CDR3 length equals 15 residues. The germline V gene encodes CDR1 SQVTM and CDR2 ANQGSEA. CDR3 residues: CSVESRTRGSYEQYF. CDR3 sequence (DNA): TGCAGCGTTGAGTCTAGGACTAGAGGATCCTACGAGCAGTACTTC.

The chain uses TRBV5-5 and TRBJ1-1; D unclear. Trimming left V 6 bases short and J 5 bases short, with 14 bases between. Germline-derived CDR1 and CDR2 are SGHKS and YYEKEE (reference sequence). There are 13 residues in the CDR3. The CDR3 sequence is CASTPPGGTEAFF. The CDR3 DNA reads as TGTGCCAGCACCCCCCCCGGCGGGACTGAAGCTTTCTTT.

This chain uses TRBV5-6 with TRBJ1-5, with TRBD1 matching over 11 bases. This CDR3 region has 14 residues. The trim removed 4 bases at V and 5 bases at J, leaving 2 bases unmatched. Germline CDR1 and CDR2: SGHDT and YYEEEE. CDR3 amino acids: CASSPGQGDQPQHF. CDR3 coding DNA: TGTGCCAGCAGCCCGGGACAGGGGGATCAGCCCCAGCATTTT.

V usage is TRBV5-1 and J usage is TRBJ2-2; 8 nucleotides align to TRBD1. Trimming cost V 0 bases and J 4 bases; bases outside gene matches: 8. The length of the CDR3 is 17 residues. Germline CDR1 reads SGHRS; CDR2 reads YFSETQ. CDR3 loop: CASSLAAGGSSTGELFF. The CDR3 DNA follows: TGCGCCAGCAGCTTGGCGGCAGGGGGCTCGAGCACCGGGGAGCTGTTTTTT. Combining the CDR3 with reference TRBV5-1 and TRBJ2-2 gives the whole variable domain KAGVTQTPRYLIKTRGQQVTLSCSPISGHRSVSWYQQTPGQGLQFLFEYFSETQRNKGNFPGRFSGRQFSNSRSEMNVSTLELGDSALYLCASSLAAGGSSTGELFFGEGSRLTVL.